This T cell receptor (beta chain) was found in a study of OX40 agonist ivuxolimab in advanced cancers. The cohort excluded patients with autoimmune disease history or systemic immunosuppression. The V gene's germline CDR1 is MNHNY and CDR2 SVGAGI (reference sequence). The CDR3 is 14 residues long. Trimming removed 0 bases at V and 8 bases at J, with 13 bases between. The protocol was immunoSEQ multiplex PCR, while the TCRdb copy is restricted to in-frame clones and leaves out a portion. The sample consists of about 55,000 clones, almost 90% of them appearing once. The gene calls are TRBV6-6 and TRBJ1-2; D is unclear. This material consisted of CD4+ or CD8+ T cells sorted from blood, taken in a trial of the OX40 agonist ivuxolimab. This receptor was taken from an adult with an advanced solid tumor such as melanoma, head and neck, liver or kidney cancer. CDR3 sequence (DNA): TGTGCCAGCAGTTACTCGGCCCGCCGTACAGGCTACACCTTC. Translated: CASSYSARRTGYTF.